This T cell receptor (beta chain) originates from a study of siplizumab effects on memory and regulatory T cells. For every sample, about 10^5 TCR templates were assayed. Here immunoSEQ multiplex PCR was the method, and the copy in TCRdb shows in-frame clones only, minus some. This table has about 15,000 clones, less than 55% appearing once. CDR1 is SGHNT, CDR2 YYREEE, per germline (reference sequence). The CDR3 is made up of 14 amino acids. The J segment lost 7 bases and the V segment lost 1 base, leaving 5 bases of the junction unmatched. Study-level findings and limits: It seemed that naive T cells were more diverse than memory cells and were major contributors to the alloresponse.

Mixed lymphocyte reaction cells underwent more than five days of coculture at 37°C. Regarding this clone: Its antigen is not known.

The V gene is TRBV5-4, the J gene TRBJ1-5; 7 bases match TRBD1. Sequences were obtained from CFSE-low (dividing) CD4+ T cells sorted from an allogeneic mixed lymphocyte reaction. The TCR comes from a human donor in good health; the cells came from an allogeneic mixed lymphocyte reaction. Some clones in this sample may be carry-over from other donors' samples. The CDR3 region is CASSLMGQRQPQHF. As DNA, the CDR3 is TGTGCCAGCAGCTTGATGGGACAGCGGCAGCCCCAGCATTTT.